The clone carrying this T cell receptor (beta chain) is deemed medium-sized. Trimming removed 5 bases at V and 1 base at J, with 9 bases between. CDR3 length: 14 residues. Germline-derived CDR1 and CDR2 are SGHRS and YFSETQ. The record originates from a study of spatial heterogeneity in lung cancer. Time point noted: sample taken at primary tumor resection. Unsorted whole RNA from tumor, nontumor lung or frozen PBMC underwent sequencing. MiXCR, run by TCRdb on the 5' RACE reads, gives a single entry per CDR3 protein. The sample comprises more than 1,000 distinct CDR3 sequences, under 15% of which are singletons, and roughly 18% rests with the top ten.

The specimen comprised normal lung tissue next to the tumor, sampled at surgery. This TCR was recovered from a male donor with early-stage non-small cell lung cancer. The chain employs TRBV5-1 and TRBJ1-4; D unclear. CDR3 region: CASRSQITNEKLFF. The CDR3 DNA is TGCGCCAGCAGATCGCAGATAACTAATGAAAAACTGTTTTTT.